The 18 T cell receptor beta chains given below trace back to one sample, sequenced in a study of cytomegalovirus exposure and HLA in healthy donors. The PCR had 60 Vbeta and 13 Jbeta primers. Clones were read by immunoSEQ multiplex PCR, and TCRdb kept only the in-frame ones, dropping some. The sample has over 200,000 clones, under 90% seen once; the top ten hold 1% to 1.5%. Sequencing was performed on PBMCs. The receptors here all came from a human donor in good health.

V usage is TRBV18 and J usage is TRBJ1-3; weak D call: TRBD1 (6 bases). The germline CDR1 and CDR2 sequences are KGHSH and LQKENI. Trimming pared 0 bases from V and 0 bases from J, leaving 9 bases between. There are 16 residues in the CDR3. CDR3 sequence reads: CASSPPGQYSGNTIYF. The CDR3 nucleotides read TGTGCCAGCTCACCACCGGGACAATACTCTGGAAACACCATATATTTT.

V and J are TRBV7-2 and TRBJ1-1; weak D call: TRBD1 (6 bases). CDR1 is SGHTA, CDR2 FQGNSA, per germline. CDR3 length: 14 amino acids. V was pared by 7 bases and J by 1 base, with 13 bases between. DNA of the CDR3: TGTGCCAGCACCCCGGGACACCAGAACACTGAAGCTTTCTTT. Its translation: CASTPGHQNTEAFF.

The chain links TRBV7-3 to TRBJ2-1; tentatively, D is TRBD2 (5 bases). V was clipped by 5 bases and J by 0 bases, with 8 bases between them. This CDR3 spans 14 amino acids. Germline V lookup: CDR1 SGHTA, CDR2 FQGTGA. The CDR3 reads CASSLAPSYNEQFF. DNA for the CDR3: TGTGCCAGCAGCCTAGCCCCCTCCTACAATGAGCAGTTCTTC.

This clone has a handful of counts. V and J are TRBV4-1 and TRBJ1-4; possibly TRBD1 for D (6 bases). This CDR3 is built from 15 residues. The V end was cut by 8 bases, the J end by 3 bases, with 16 bases between. Germline assignment: CDR1 MGHRA and CDR2 YSYEKL. The CDR3 coding sequence is TGCGCCAGCGGGCATGTGGGACAAGCTAATGAAAAACTGTTTTTT. Amino acid sequence: CASGHVGQANEKLFF.

The V call is TRBV7-3, the J call TRBJ2-1; TRBD2 agrees at 7 bases. The trim removed 1 base at V and 8 bases at J, leaving 8 bases unmatched. Per germline, CDR1 SGHTA and CDR2 FQGTGA. The CDR3 runs to 15 residues. In DNA, the CDR3 is TGTGCCAGCAGCTTAAGTGGCGGGAGTCTCGATGAGCAGTTCTTC. This translates into CASSLSGGSLDEQFF.

The CDR3 DNA reads TGTGCCAGTAATCATCAGGGTATGAACACTGAAGCTTTCTTT. This gives the protein CASNHQGMNTEAFF. The chain uses TRBV19 and TRBJ1-1, with a tentative D call TRBD1 (5 bases). This CDR3 is built from 14 residues. The germline V gene encodes CDR1 LNHDA and CDR2 SQIVND (reference sequence). Trimming left V 7 bases short and J 0 bases short, with 12 bases between.

This clone was observed a handful of times. Mismatch with germline at one junction end may stem from a read error. CDR3 sequence (DNA): TGTGTCAGCAGTTACTCGGGACAGGGCAGCCAGCCCCAGCATTTT. Translated: CVSSYSGQGSQPQHF. The rearrangement joins TRBV6-5 to TRBJ1-5, with TRBD1 matching over 9 bases. Germline CDR1 and CDR2: MNHEY and SVGAGI. This CDR3 spans 15 amino acids.

V gene TRBV13 combines with J gene TRBJ2-3; 13 nucleotides match TRBD2. Germline CDR1 reads PRHDT; CDR2 reads FYEKMQ (reference sequence). This CDR3 has 15 amino acids. After removal of 5 bases from V and 5 bases from J, the junction contained 4 bases not matched to a gene. For the CDR3, the DNA is TGTGCCAGCAGCAGCACTAGCGGGAGGGTAGATACGCAGTATTTT. The encoded protein is CASSSTSGRVDTQYF.

This chain uses TRBV6-5 with TRBJ2-7, with D tentatively TRBD1 (6 bases). The CDR3 sequence is 15 residues long. The germline CDR1 and CDR2 sequences are MNHEY and SVGAGI. Trimming shortened V by 5 bases and J by 0 bases, and 14 bases separated the two germline ends. The CDR3, as DNA: TGTGCCAGCAGTACCACAGGGTCATTCTCCTACGAGCAGTACTTC. It is translated as CASSTTGSFSYEQYF.

The rearrangement joins TRBV4-2 to TRBJ2-7, with 7 bases lining up with TRBD1. V dropped 1 base and J dropped 0; count of bases not matched to a gene: 3. The CDR3 totals 15 residues. Looked up from germline, CDR1 is LGHNA and CDR2 is YNFKEQ. This CDR3 is CASSQGDRASYEQYF. The CDR3 region has the DNA TGTGCCAGCAGCCAAGGAGACAGGGCCTCCTACGAGCAGTACTTC.

The CDR3 region is CSALTGFKEQFF. The CDR3 bases are TGCAGCGCCCTGACAGGGTTTAAGGAGCAGTTCTTC. The genes are TRBV29-1 and TRBJ2-1, with 7 bases that match TRBD1. The V and J ends lost 7 bases and 10 bases, in that order; junction bases with no gene match: 10. From germline, CDR1 is SQVTM and CDR2 ANQGSEA. The CDR3 totals 12 residues.

V usage is TRBV6-6 and J usage is TRBJ1-5; D might be TRBD1 (5 bases). CDR3 length equals 15 residues. Germline assignment: CDR1 MNHNY and CDR2 SVGAGI (reference sequence). Trimming pared 8 bases from V and 2 bases from J, leaving 16 bases between. The CDR3, as DNA: TGTGCCAGCGGGGCGAATGGCTGGGGCAATCAGCCCCAGCATTTT. Translation: CASGANGWGNQPQHF.

A single count supports this clone. The gene calls are TRBV11-1 and TRBJ2-7, with D possibly matching TRBD2 (5 bases). V was pared by 1 base and J by 4 bases, with 11 bases between. The CDR3 loop spans 14 amino acids. Germline V lookup: CDR1 SGHAT, CDR2 FQDESV (reference sequence). Written as DNA, the CDR3 is TGTGCCAGCAGCTTAGACCTAGCAACTTACGAGCAGTACTTC. Translating gives CASSLDLATYEQYF.

J is TRBJ2-3 and V is TRBV19, with 10 bases fitting TRBD2. The CDR3 has 17 residues. The ends lost 10 bases at V and 1 base at J; junction bases unmatched: 14. Germline V gene sequence: CDR1 LNHDA, CDR2 SQIVND (reference sequence). CDR3 residues: CATRISGRALRTDTQYF. As DNA, the CDR3 is TGTGCCACTCGGATAAGCGGGAGGGCCCTCCGCACAGATACGCAGTATTTT.

This chain links TRBV5-1 with TRBJ2-7, with 7 bases lining up with TRBD2. The CDR3 totals 15 residues. The germline V gene has CDR1 SGHRS and CDR2 YFSETQ. V was clipped by 3 bases and J by 4 bases; unmatched bases: 10. The DNA for the CDR3 is TGCGCCAGCAGCTCCGCGCTAGCGGCATATTACGAGCAGTACTTC. Residues: CASSSALAAYYEQYF.

The rearrangement links TRBV6-5 to TRBJ2-3, with 14 bases identical to TRBD2. Germline CDR1 reads MNHEY; CDR2 reads SVGAGI. The CDR3 sequence is 15 residues long. Trimming removed 2 bases from V and 10 bases from J; junction bases left unmatched: 5. The DNA for the CDR3 is TGTGCCAGCAGTTACCAAGGACTAGCGGGAGGAGCGCAGTATTTT. As protein: CASSYQGLAGGAQYF.

The J gene is TRBJ1-1, the V gene TRBV28; tentative D call: TRBD1 (6 bases). The V end was cut by 9 bases, the J end by 6 bases, with 29 bases between. The CDR3 runs 17 residues. Germline V gene data show CDR1 as MDHEN and CDR2 as SYDVKM. CDR3 bases: TGTGCCAGTAGAGACGGAAAACAGGGCCTAACACTGGCTGAAGCTTTCTTT. Protein: CASRDGKQGLTLAEAFF. Full variable domain (remainder filled in from reference TRBV28 and TRBJ1-1): DVKVTQSSRYLVKRTGEKVFLECVQDMDHENMFWYRQDPGLGLRLIYFSYDVKMKEKGDIPEGYSVSREKKERFSLILESASTNQTSMYLCASRDGKQGLTLAEAFFGQGTRLTVV.

V and J are TRBV7-3 and TRBJ2-7; unclear D gene. V dropped 5 bases and J dropped 2 bases, with 16 bases sitting between them. The CDR3 extends over 15 amino acids. Germline lookup yields CDR1 SGHTA and CDR2 FQGTGA. CDR3 nucleotides: TGTGCCAGCAGCCCCCGAGGCGGCTCTCCCTACGAGCAGTACTTC. Protein: CASSPRGGSPYEQYF.